Below are 21 T cell receptor beta chains sequenced from a single sample in a study of T-cell reconstitution after alpha-beta-depleted transplantation in children. Unique molecular identifiers were built into the TCRbeta library. TCRdb itself ran the PCR reads through MiXCR, one entry per CDR3 protein. The sample carries 500,000 or so distinct CDR3 sequences, approximately 32% recorded once. The sample in question was PBMCs from the stem cell graft donor, obtained from the stem cell graft. These receptors all stem from a human donor who donated a stem cell graft to a child with aplastic anemia.

This clonotype was seen only once. V and J are TRBV28 and TRBJ1-2; D uncertain. Germline CDR1 MDHEN, CDR2 SYDVKM. The CDR3 length is 13 residues. Trimming pared 5 bases from V and 4 bases from J, leaving 11 bases between. The DNA of the CDR3 is TGTGCCAGCAGTACGTTCCCCCCCTATGGCTACACCTTC. Its translation: CASSTFPPYGYTF.

This clonotype has just one count. The chain couples TRBV6-2 or TRBV6-3 to TRBJ2-1; the D is unclear. Trimming removed 5 bases at V and 8 bases at J, with 7 bases between. CDR3 length: 11 amino acids. The germline V gene has CDR1 MNHEY and CDR2 SVGEGT. CDR3 region: CASSPKHEQFF. The DNA of the CDR3 is TGTGCCAGCAGTCCAAAACATGAGCAGTTCTTC.

There are a few counts of this clonotype. The V gene is TRBV29-1, the J gene TRBJ2-3; 8 bases are a match to TRBD2. V lost 6 bases, J lost 0 bases, and 17 bases stayed unmatched. From germline, CDR1 is SQVTM and CDR2 ANQGSEA. This CDR3 is built from 18 residues. The CDR3 region has the DNA TGCAGCGTCGCCTGGGTGTCTCGGAGCGGGGGAAGCACAGATACGCAGTATTTT. It specifies CSVAWVSRSGGSTDTQYF.

This clonotype was seen more than once but under ten times. The rearrangement links TRBV30 to TRBJ1-4; D perhaps matches TRBD1 (6 bases). Trimming removed 8 bases from V and 5 bases from J, with 18 bases in between. The V gene's germline CDR1 is GTSNPN and CDR2 SVGIG (reference sequence). This CDR3 spans 14 amino acids. CDR3 loop: CAGTPGALNEKLFF. DNA of the CDR3: TGTGCCGGGACCCCAGGGGCCCTGAATGAAAAACTGTTTTTT.

The V call is TRBV29-1, the J call TRBJ2-7; D is unresolved. Per germline, CDR1 SQVTM and CDR2 ANQGSEA. There are 12 residues in the CDR3. Trimming removed 6 bases from V and 1 base from J, with 10 bases in between. The CDR3 is CSVRTVSYEQYV. CDR3 DNA sequence: TGCAGCGTAAGGACGGTATCCTACGAGCAGTACGTC.

CDR3 DNA sequence: TGTGCCAGCAGCTACGGGGGGACTAGCGGCACAGATACGCAGTATTTT. It encodes CASSYGGTSGTDTQYF. The chain employs TRBV9 and TRBJ2-3; 10 bases match TRBD2. CDR3 length: 16 residues. Germline V gene lookup returns CDR1 SGDLS and CDR2 YYNGEE. The V gene end was trimmed by 4 bases and the J gene end by 1 base; junction bases not matched to a gene: 6.

This clonotype was observed many times. The chain couples TRBV6-5 to TRBJ1-5, with 9 bases lining up with TRBD1. This CDR3 is built from 16 residues. CDR1 and CDR2 (germline): MNHEY, SVGAGI. The V segment lost 4 bases and the J segment 2 bases; nucleotides outside the gene matches: 6. The DNA of the CDR3 is TGTGCCAGCAGTTCTACGGACAGGGGAGGCAATCAGCCCCAGCATTTT. Amino acids: CASSSTDRGGNQPQHF.

The rearrangement links TRBV28 to TRBJ1-2; D is unclear. The germline V gene encodes CDR1 MDHEN and CDR2 SYDVKM. This CDR3 has 14 amino acids. V dropped 4 bases and J dropped 6 bases, with 15 bases sitting between them. The CDR3 coding sequence is TGTGCCAGCAGTTCTCGCGGCTCTAGGAATGGCTACACCTTC. It translates to CASSSRGSRNGYTF.

The V and J genes are TRBV3-1 and TRBJ2-4, with TRBD1 matching 8 bases. Germline CDR1 is LGHDT and CDR2 is YNNKEL (reference sequence). The CDR3 runs 14 residues. V dropped 2 bases and J dropped 7; count of bases not matched to a gene: 4. In nucleotides, the CDR3 is TGTGCCAGCAGCCAAACGAACAGGGGGAACATTCAGTACTTC. Its translation: CASSQTNRGNIQYF.

The chain is built from TRBV20-1 and TRBJ1-1; no definite D call. The CDR3 extends over 16 amino acids. The V and J ends lost 3 bases and 0 bases respectively, with 17 bases between them. Germline CDR1 reads DFQATT; CDR2 reads SNEGSKA (reference sequence). This CDR3 reads CSARKSGLVMNTEAFF. The CDR3 bases are TGCAGTGCTAGGAAATCTGGACTGGTCATGAACACTGAAGCTTTCTTT.

This sequence joins TRBV29-1 and TRBJ2-1; D may match TRBD1 or TRBD2 (6 bases each). Deletions cut 4 bases from V and 7 bases from J, with 17 bases between. Germline CDR1 SQVTM, CDR2 ANQGSEA. The CDR3 is made up of 14 amino acids. The CDR3 spells CSVVVGARGNEQFF. DNA of the CDR3: TGCAGCGTTGTGGTGGGGGCACGGGGGAATGAGCAGTTCTTC.

The rearrangement uses TRBV28 and TRBJ1-2; tentatively, D is TRBD1 (5 bases). Germline V gene sequence: CDR1 MDHEN, CDR2 SYDVKM. V was shortened by 6 bases and J by 4 bases, with 12 bases between the two germline ends. CDR3 length equals 13 residues. CDR3 protein: CASRSGTVYGYTF. The CDR3 region has the DNA TGTGCCAGCAGATCCGGGACCGTCTATGGCTACACCTTC.

This chain joins TRBV5-1 and TRBJ2-1; TRBD2 might be the D (5 bases). Trimming left V 0 bases short and J 4 bases short, with 11 bases between. CDR3 length: 15 amino acids. The germline V gene encodes CDR1 SGHRS and CDR2 YFSETQ. The CDR3 region is CASSLADYLYNEQFF. The CDR3 bases are TGCGCCAGCAGCTTGGCCGACTACCTATACAATGAGCAGTTCTTC.

This clonotype has just one count. The rearrangement joins TRBV19 to TRBJ2-3; 7 bases fit TRBD1. Germline V gene sequence: CDR1 LNHDA, CDR2 SQIVND (reference sequence). V trimming: 6 bases; J trimming: 0 bases; junction bases outside the gene matches: 6. CDR3 length: 15 residues. This CDR3 reads CASSQGQVSTDTQYF. CDR3 nucleotides: TGTGCCAGTAGCCAAGGACAGGTTAGCACAGATACGCAGTATTTT.

V and J are TRBV11-1 and TRBJ1-4; 10 nucleotides agree with TRBD1. Germline V gene sequence: CDR1 SGHAT, CDR2 FQDESV (reference sequence). With 5 bases clipped from V and 7 bases from J, the junction kept 10 bases outside the gene matches. CDR3 length equals 16 residues. The CDR3 is CASSLTSTGGIEKLFF. CDR3 in DNA: TGTGCCAGCAGCCTTACTTCGACAGGGGGCATTGAAAAACTGTTTTTT.

This clonotype was seen more than once but under ten times. The chain links TRBV6-4 to TRBJ2-2; D remains ambiguous. The length of the CDR3 is 12 residues. Germline-derived CDR1 and CDR2 are MRHNA and SNTAGT. V shed 6 bases and J shed 5 bases, with 7 bases lying between them. The CDR3 DNA is TGTGCCAGCAGCAGTATTACCGGGGAGCTGTTTTTT. Amino acid sequence: CASSSITGELFF.

This chain links TRBV2 with TRBJ2-7; TRBD2 matches at 8 bases. CDR3 length: 16 residues. The germline V gene encodes CDR1 SNHLY and CDR2 FYNNEI. The trim removed 7 bases at V and 0 bases at J, leaving 11 bases unmatched. The CDR3 protein is CASTETSARDSYEQYF. CDR3 DNA: TGTGCCAGCACCGAGACTAGCGCGAGGGACTCCTACGAGCAGTACTTC.

This chain connects TRBV4-2 to TRBJ2-7; D might be TRBD1 (5 bases). This CDR3 has 16 residues. Germline loops: CDR1 LGHNA, CDR2 YNFKEQ. Trimming removed 2 bases at V and 2 bases at J, with 16 bases between. The DNA for the CDR3 is TGTGCCAGCAGCCAATCGGTCGTCAGGGCGACCTACGAGCAGTACTTC. It specifies CASSQSVVRATYEQYF.

This clonotype turned up a few times. CDR3 DNA: TGCAGCGTTGAGGGTTCACAGGGTCCTCAATCCTACAATGAGCAGTTCTTC. It is translated as CSVEGSQGPQSYNEQFF. The chain combines TRBV29-1 with TRBJ2-1; maybe TRBD1 (6 bases). The V end lost 3 bases, the J end lost 1 base, and 19 bases lay between the germline ends. CDR3 length: 17 amino acids. From germline, CDR1 is SQVTM and CDR2 ANQGSEA.

V and J are TRBV20-1 and TRBJ2-3, with 7 bases aligning to TRBD2. Germline CDR1 and CDR2: DFQATT and SNEGSKA (reference sequence). The CDR3 sequence is 14 residues long. The trim removed 4 bases at V and 1 base at J, leaving 5 bases unmatched. As DNA, the CDR3 is TGCAGTGCTACGAGGGGAGGGGGCACAGATACGCAGTATTTT. This encodes CSATRGGGTDTQYF.

This clonotype was seen only a few times. This chain joins TRBV5-1 and TRBJ1-2, with D possibly being TRBD1 (5 bases). CDR1 is SGHRS and CDR2 is YFSETQ in the germline V gene. The CDR3 is 14 amino acids. The V and J ends lost 0 bases and 7 bases respectively, with 13 bases between them. CDR3 sequence reads: CASSLEVGQGGYTF. Here the CDR3 DNA reads TGCGCCAGCAGCTTGGAGGTGGGGCAGGGTGGCTACACCTTC.